Given below is one T cell receptor (beta chain) in context. Germline V gives CDR1 SEHNR, CDR2 FQNEAQ (reference sequence). Trimming took off 2 bases at V and 3 bases at J, with 10 bases between the two ends. The CDR3 runs 14 residues. This sample stems from a study of technical replicates of blood from a few donors. Measured with immunoSEQ multiplex PCR; TCRdb has only the in-frame clones, and not every one. The table lists 74,000 or so clones, about nine tenths of them singletons. The sequence was collected from a human donor in good health. The chain joins TRBV7-9 to TRBJ1-1; D might be TRBD1 (5 bases). The sequenced material came from T cells isolated from PBMCs. CDR3 residues: CASSLRDSYTEAFF. The DNA of the CDR3 is TGTGCCAGCAGCTTAAGGGACTCATACACTGAAGCTTTCTTT.